These 5 T cell receptor beta chains were sequenced from one sample in a study of shared clonotypes between healthy human individuals. CD45RO-negative cells were positively selected for CCR7, leaving out terminally differentiated effector memory CD45RA+ cells. Produced via immunoSEQ multiplex PCR; TCRdb's table is partial and in-frame only. The sample shows 500,000 to 700,000 clones, approximately 95% of them seen only once. Sample: naive CD8+ T cells sorted from blood. The receptors derive from a woman in her 30s in good health.

V is TRBV19 and J is TRBJ1-6, with D unclear. V gave up 3 bases and J gave up 6 bases, with 6 bases separating them. Germline V lookup: CDR1 LNHDA, CDR2 SQIVND (reference sequence). The CDR3 covers 13 residues. The CDR3 DNA reads TGTGCCAGTAGTATTTATCGTAATTCACCCCTCCACTTT. Amino acid sequence: CASSIYRNSPLHF.

This clone has more than one count but fewer than ten. This chain uses TRBV21-1 with TRBJ1-5. TRBV21-1 counts as a pseudogene. This CDR3 comprises 17 residues. The CDR3 loop reads CASSINKGTPRYQPQHF. CDR3 DNA: TGTGCCAGCAGCATAAATAAGGGGACTCCACGGTATCAGCCCCAGCATTTT.

The chain has TRBV6-1 and TRBJ2-3, with 9 bases identical to TRBD2. The V gene end was trimmed by 5 bases and the J gene end by 5 bases; junction bases not matched to a gene: 5. Per the germline V gene, CDR1 is MNHNS and CDR2 is SASEGT. There are 14 residues in the CDR3. The CDR3 DNA follows: TGTGCCAGCAGTTGGGCGGGAGGGGAAGATACGCAGTATTTT. Protein sequence: CASSWAGGEDTQYF.

This clone was observed once. The genes are TRBV13 and TRBJ2-6; TRBD1 might be the D (5 bases). CDR1 is PRHDT, CDR2 FYEKMQ, per germline (reference sequence). Trimming cost V 6 bases and J 1 base, with 13 bases left between them. The CDR3 has 16 residues. DNA of the CDR3: TGTGCCAGCAGTAGTGACAGCAGTTCTGGGGCCAACGTCCTGACTTTC. As protein: CASSSDSSSGANVLTF.

V is TRBV9 and J is TRBJ1-2; maybe TRBD1 (6 bases). The CDR3 spans 14 residues. Trimming pared 3 bases from V and 5 bases from J, leaving 14 bases between. Germline CDR1 is SGDLS and CDR2 is YYNGEE. The CDR3 DNA follows: TGTGCCAGCAGCGACAAACTGACAGGATATGGCTACACCTTC. Protein product: CASSDKLTGYGYTF.